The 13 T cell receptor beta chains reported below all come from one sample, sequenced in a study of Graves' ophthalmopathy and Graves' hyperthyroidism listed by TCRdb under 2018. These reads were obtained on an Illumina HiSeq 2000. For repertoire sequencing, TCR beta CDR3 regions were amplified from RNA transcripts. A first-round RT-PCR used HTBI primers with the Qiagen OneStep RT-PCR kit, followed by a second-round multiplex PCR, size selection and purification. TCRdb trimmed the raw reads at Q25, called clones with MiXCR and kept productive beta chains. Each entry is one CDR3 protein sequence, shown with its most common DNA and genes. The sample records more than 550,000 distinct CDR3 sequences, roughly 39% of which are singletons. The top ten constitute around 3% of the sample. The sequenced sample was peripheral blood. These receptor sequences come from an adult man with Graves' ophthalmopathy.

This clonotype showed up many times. CDR3 coding DNA: TGTGCCAGCAGTCACGGGGGCCCTGAAGCTTTCTTT. Residues: CASSHGGPEAFF. This chain uses TRBV12-3 or TRBV12-4 with TRBJ1-1; TRBD1 might be the D (6 bases). Deletions cut 5 bases from V and 6 bases from J, with 10 bases between. The CDR3 contains 12 residues.

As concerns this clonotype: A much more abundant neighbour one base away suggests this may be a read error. The CDR3 is CASSRGLAENSGELFF. DNA of the CDR3: TGTGCCAGCAGCAGAGGACTAGCGGAGAACTCCGGGGAGCTGTTTTTT. The chain employs TRBV9 and TRBJ2-2; 10 bases are a match to TRBD2. CDR1 and CDR2 from the germline V gene are SGDLS and YYNGEE. This CDR3 has 16 residues.

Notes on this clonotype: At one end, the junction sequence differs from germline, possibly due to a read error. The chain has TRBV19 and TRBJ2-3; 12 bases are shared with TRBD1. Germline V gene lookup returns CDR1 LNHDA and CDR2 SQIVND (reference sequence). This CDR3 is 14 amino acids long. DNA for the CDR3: TGTGCCAGCACGGGACAGGGGGCATCAGATATGCAGTATTTT. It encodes CASTGQGASDMQYF.

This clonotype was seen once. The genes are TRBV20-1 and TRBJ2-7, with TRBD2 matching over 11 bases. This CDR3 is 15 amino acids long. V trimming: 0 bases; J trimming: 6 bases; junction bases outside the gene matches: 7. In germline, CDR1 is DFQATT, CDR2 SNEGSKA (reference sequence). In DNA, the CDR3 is TGCAGTGCTAGAGATCACCTAGCGGGAGGTATCGAGCAGTACTTC. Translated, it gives CSARDHLAGGIEQYF.

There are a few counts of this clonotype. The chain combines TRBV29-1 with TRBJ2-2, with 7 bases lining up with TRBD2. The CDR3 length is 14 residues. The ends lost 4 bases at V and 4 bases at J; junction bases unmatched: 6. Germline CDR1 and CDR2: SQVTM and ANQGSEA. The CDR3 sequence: CSVVGGGTTGELFF. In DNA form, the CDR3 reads TGCAGCGTTGTGGGGGGGGGGACCACCGGGGAGCTGTTTTTT.

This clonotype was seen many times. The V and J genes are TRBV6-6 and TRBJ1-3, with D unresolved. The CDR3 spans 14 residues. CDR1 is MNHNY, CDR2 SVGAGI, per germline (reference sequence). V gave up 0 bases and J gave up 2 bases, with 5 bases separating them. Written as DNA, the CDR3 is TGTGCCAGCAGTTACTCCCCCCCTGGAAACACCATATATTTT. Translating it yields CASSYSPPGNTIYF.

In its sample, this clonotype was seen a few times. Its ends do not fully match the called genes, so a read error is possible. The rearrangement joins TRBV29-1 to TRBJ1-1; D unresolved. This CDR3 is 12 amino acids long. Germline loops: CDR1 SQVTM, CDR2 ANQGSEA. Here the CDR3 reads CSVERWNNEAFF. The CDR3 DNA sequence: TGCAGCGTTGAAAGGTGGAACAATGAAGCTTTCTTT. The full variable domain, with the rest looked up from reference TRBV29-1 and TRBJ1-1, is SAVISQKPSRDICQRGTSLTIQCQVDSQVTMMFWYRQQPGQSLTLIATANQGSEATYESGFVIDKFPISRPNLTFSTLTVSNMSPEDSSIYLCSVERWNNEAFFGQGTRLTVV.

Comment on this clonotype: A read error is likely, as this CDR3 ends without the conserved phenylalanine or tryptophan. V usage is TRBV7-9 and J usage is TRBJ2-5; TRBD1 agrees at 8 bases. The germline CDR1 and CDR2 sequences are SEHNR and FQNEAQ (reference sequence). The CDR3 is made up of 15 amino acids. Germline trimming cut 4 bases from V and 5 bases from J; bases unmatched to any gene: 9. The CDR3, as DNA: TGTGCCAGCAGCTCAACAGGGGGATCAGCTGAGACCCAGTACGTC. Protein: CASSSTGGSAETQYV.

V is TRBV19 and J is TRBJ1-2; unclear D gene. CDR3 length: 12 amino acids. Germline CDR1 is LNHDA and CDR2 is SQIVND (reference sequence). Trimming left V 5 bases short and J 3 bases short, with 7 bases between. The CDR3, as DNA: TGTGCCAGTAGTCCCGAAGACTATGGCTACACCTTC. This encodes CASSPEDYGYTF.

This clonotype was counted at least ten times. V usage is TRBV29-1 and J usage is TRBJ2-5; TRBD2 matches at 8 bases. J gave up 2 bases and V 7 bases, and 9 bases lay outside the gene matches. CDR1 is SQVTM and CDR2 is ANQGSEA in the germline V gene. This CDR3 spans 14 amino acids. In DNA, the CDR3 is TGCAGCGGAGGGGGGACTAGGGGACAAGAGACCCAGTACTTC. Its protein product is CSGGGTRGQETQYF.

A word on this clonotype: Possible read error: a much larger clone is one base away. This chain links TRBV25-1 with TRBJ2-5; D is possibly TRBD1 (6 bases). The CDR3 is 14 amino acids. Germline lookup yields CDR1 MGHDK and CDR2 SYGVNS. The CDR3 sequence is CASTPQGHQGTQYF. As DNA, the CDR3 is TGTGCCAGCACCCCCCAGGGGCATCAAGGGACCCAGTACTTC.

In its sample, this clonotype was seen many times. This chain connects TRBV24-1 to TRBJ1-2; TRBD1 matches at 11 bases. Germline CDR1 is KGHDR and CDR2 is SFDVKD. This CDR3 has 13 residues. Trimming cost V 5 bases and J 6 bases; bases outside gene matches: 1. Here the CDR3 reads CATSGGQGDGYTF. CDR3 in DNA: TGTGCCACCAGTGGGGGACAGGGGGATGGCTACACCTTC.

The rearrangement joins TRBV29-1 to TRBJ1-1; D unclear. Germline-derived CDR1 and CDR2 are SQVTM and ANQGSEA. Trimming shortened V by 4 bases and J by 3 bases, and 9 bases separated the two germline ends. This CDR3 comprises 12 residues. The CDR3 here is CSVVWPHTEAFF. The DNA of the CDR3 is TGCAGCGTTGTGTGGCCGCACACTGAAGCTTTCTTT.